The 19 T cell receptor beta chains below all came from one sample that was sequenced in a study of blood T cell repertoires in COVID-19. The protocol was immunoSEQ multiplex PCR, while the TCRdb copy is restricted to in-frame clones and leaves out a portion. The data contain fewer than 350,000 clones, just over 90% of them seen just once; the ten biggest clones take up approximately 2.5%. The sequenced sample consisted of PBMCs or T cells enriched from blood (not recorded which). The receptors here all came from a middle-aged woman with acute COVID-19.

The V and J genes are TRBV30 and TRBJ1-5, with D tentatively TRBD1 (5 bases). Germline CDR1 and CDR2: GTSNPN and SVGIG (reference sequence). The CDR3 is made up of 15 amino acids. Trimming left V 5 bases short and J 0 bases short, with 14 bases between. CDR3 nucleotides: TGTGCCTGGGCCGGACGGGGGATTAGCAATCAGCCCCAGCATTTT. Its translation: CAWAGRGISNQPQHF. The variable domain in full, with the rest retrieved from reference TRBV30 and TRBJ1-5, is SQTIHQWPATLVQPVGSPLSLECTVEGTSNPNLYWYRQAAGRGLQLLFYSVGIGQISSEVPQNLSASRPQDRQFILSSKKLLLSDSGFYLCAWAGRGISNQPQHFGDGTRLSIL.

Comments on this clone: The sample carries other DNA sequences with the same CDR3. The chain is built from TRBV9 and TRBJ1-2, with a tentative D call TRBD1 (5 bases). The germline V gene encodes CDR1 SGDLS and CDR2 YYNGEE. The CDR3 is 14 amino acids. The V and J ends lost 0 bases and 1 base respectively, with 7 bases between them. The CDR3, as DNA: TGTGCCAGCAGCGTAGGGGGGGTTAACTATGGCTACACCTTC. Translation gives CASSVGGVNYGYTF. Full variable domain (outside the CDR3, taken from reference TRBV9 and TRBJ1-2): DSGVTQTPKHLITATGQRVTLRCSPRSGDLSVYWYQQSLDQGLQFLIQYYNGEERAKGNILERFSAQQFPDLHSELNLSSLELGDSALYFCASSVGGVNYGYTFGSGTRLTVV.

The rearrangement uses TRBV18 and TRBJ1-4, with 11 nucleotides matching TRBD1. Losses at the gene ends were 5 bases for V and 7 bases for J; bases not matched to a gene: 3. This CDR3 has 14 residues. CDR1 is KGHSH and CDR2 is LQKENI in the germline V gene. The chain's CDR3 is CASSRDRGSEKLFF. The CDR3 DNA reads TGTGCCAGCTCAAGGGACAGGGGGAGTGAAAAACTGTTTTTT. Filled out from reference TRBV18 and TRBJ1-4, the complete variable domain reads NAGVMQNPRHLVRRRGQEARLRCSPMKGHSHVYWYRQLPEEGLKFMVYLQKENIIDESGMPKERFSAEFPKEGPSILRIQQVVRGDSAAYFCASSRDRGSEKLFFGSGTQLSVL.

The J gene is TRBJ2-6, the V gene TRBV28, with D possibly matching TRBD2 (5 bases). Germline CDR1 MDHEN, CDR2 SYDVKM. With 7 bases removed from V and 0 bases from J, the gap between germline ends came to 16 bases. This CDR3 region has 17 residues. CDR3 in amino acids: CASTGGESSSGANVLTF. The CDR3 coding sequence is TGTGCCAGCACCGGAGGAGAGTCTAGCTCTGGGGCCAACGTCCTGACTTTC.

The chain couples TRBV30 to TRBJ2-7; D possibly corresponds to TRBD1 (6 bases). The CDR3 loop spans 14 amino acids. The V gene's germline CDR1 is GTSNPN and CDR2 SVGIG (reference sequence). Between the trimmed V and J ends, which lost 1 base and 3 bases, there was a span of 13 bases. The CDR3, as DNA: TGTGCCTGGAGTGAATCGACAGGCGGCTACGAGCAGTACTTC. Protein: CAWSESTGGYEQYF.

The chain couples TRBV10-3 to TRBJ1-1, with TRBD1 identical over 8 bases. The CDR3 extends over 14 amino acids. The V segment lost 3 bases and the J segment 5 bases; nucleotides outside the gene matches: 5. The germline V gene encodes CDR1 ENHRY and CDR2 SYGVKD. Here the CDR3 reads CAISDRTGRTEAFF. Here the CDR3 DNA reads TGTGCCATCAGTGACAGGACAGGGAGAACTGAAGCTTTCTTT.

The chain employs TRBV27 and TRBJ2-3, with TRBD1 matching over 9 bases. Germline CDR1 MNHEY, CDR2 SMNVEV (reference sequence). Unmatched junction bases numbered 5, after V lost 0 bases and J lost 1 base. The CDR3 is 17 amino acids. Here the CDR3 DNA reads TGTGCCAGCAGTTTATCGGGGAGGACAGGGGGCACAGATACGCAGTATTTT. It is translated as CASSLSGRTGGTDTQYF.

V is TRBV28 and J is TRBJ2-1; 7 bases line up with TRBD2. The CDR3 has 15 amino acids. V was clipped by 4 bases and J by 8 bases; unmatched bases: 11. Germline loops: CDR1 MDHEN, CDR2 SYDVKM. CDR3 region: CASSSTGLVLYEQFF. The DNA for the CDR3 is TGTGCCAGCAGTTCCACAGGACTAGTTTTGTATGAGCAGTTCTTC. Together with reference TRBV28 and TRBJ2-1, the CDR3 gives the full variable domain: DVKVTQSSRYLVKRTGEKVFLECVQDMDHENMFWYRQDPGLGLRLIYFSYDVKMKEKGDIPEGYSVSREKKERFSLILESASTNQTSMYLCASSSTGLVLYEQFFGPGTRLTVL.

The CDR3 DNA reads as TGTGCCAGCAGCTTAGCCCAGGGAGGGACTGAAGCTTTCTTT. It yields the protein CASSLAQGGTEAFF. The chain has TRBV7-9 and TRBJ1-1, with a weak D call TRBD1 (5 bases). V was trimmed by 0 bases and J by 5 bases, leaving 10 bases between them. Germline CDR1 is SEHNR and CDR2 is FQNEAQ (reference sequence). The CDR3 length is 14 residues.

J is TRBJ1-6 and V is TRBV30, with D maybe TRBD1 (5 bases). Germline V CDR1 and CDR2: GTSNPN, SVGIG (reference sequence). The CDR3 totals 14 residues. Trimming left V 5 bases short and J 8 bases short, with 16 bases between. CDR3 bases: TGTGCCTGGGAATTGGGGGGTACGGATTCACCCCTCCACTTT. Amino acid sequence: CAWELGGTDSPLHF.

The chain uses TRBV5-1 and TRBJ2-7, with 8 bases that match TRBD1. The trim removed 4 bases at V and 0 bases at J, leaving 3 bases unmatched. The CDR3 has 14 amino acids. Germline V gene data show CDR1 as SGHRS and CDR2 as YFSETQ. The CDR3 DNA reads TGCGCCAGCAGCCGGGACAGGAGCTCCTACGAGCAGTACTTC. It specifies CASSRDRSSYEQYF.

The chain combines TRBV19 with TRBJ1-3; D is possibly TRBD1 (6 bases). V lost 2 bases, J lost 3 bases, and 14 bases lay in between. Germline V gives CDR1 LNHDA, CDR2 SQIVND (reference sequence). This CDR3 region has 16 residues. CDR3 DNA: TGTGCCAGTAGTATACCAGGGACACCCATTGGAAACACCATATATTTT. Its protein product is CASSIPGTPIGNTIYF.

This rearrangement joins TRBV7-9 to TRBJ1-1; 7 bases are shared with TRBD1. The CDR3 spans 12 residues. V trimming: 5 bases; J trimming: 7 bases; junction bases outside the gene matches: 4. Germline CDR1 and CDR2: SEHNR and FQNEAQ (reference sequence). DNA for the CDR3: TGTGCCAGCAGCCGGGACAGATATGAAGCTTTCTTT. As protein: CASSRDRYEAFF.

The chain employs TRBV24-1 and TRBJ2-1; 9 bases fit TRBD2. The CDR3 is 16 amino acids. The germline gives CDR1 KGHDR, CDR2 SFDVKD. J was trimmed by 5 bases and V by 1 base; bases with no gene match: 5. The CDR3 sequence: CATSDFRLAANNEQFF. CDR3 coding DNA: TGTGCCACCAGTGATTTCCGACTAGCGGCCAACAATGAGCAGTTCTTC.

The chain has TRBV2 and TRBJ2-7; possible D gene TRBD2, 5 bases. Trimming cost V 6 bases and J 1 base, with 10 bases left between them. This CDR3 has 13 amino acids. Looked up from germline, CDR1 is SNHLY and CDR2 is FYNNEI. The CDR3 is CASRPAGSYEQYF. The CDR3 DNA reads TGTGCCAGCAGACCGGCGGGTTCCTACGAGCAGTACTTC.

This clone has only one observation. This chain links TRBV2 with TRBJ1-1, with 9 bases fitting TRBD1. The CDR3 totals 14 residues. Germline CDR1 reads SNHLY; CDR2 reads FYNNEI. The trim removed 6 bases at V and 4 bases at J, leaving 6 bases unmatched. This CDR3 reads CASSPTGGATEAFF. DNA of the CDR3: TGTGCCAGCAGCCCGACAGGGGGAGCCACTGAAGCTTTCTTT.

V gene TRBV20-1 combines with J gene TRBJ2-7; 9 positions agree with TRBD2. CDR1 is DFQATT, CDR2 SNEGSKA, per germline (reference sequence). The V and J ends lost 3 bases and 2 bases, in that order; junction bases with no gene match: 5. The CDR3 runs to 14 residues. CDR3 sequence: CSASASGTTYEQYF. The CDR3 bases are TGCAGTGCTAGTGCTAGCGGGACAACCTACGAGCAGTACTTC.

The genes are TRBV5-1 and TRBJ2-1; maybe TRBD2 (7 bases). CDR1 is SGHRS, CDR2 YFSETQ, per germline. The CDR3 covers 16 residues. V lost 0 bases and J lost 0, with 10 bases in between. Written as DNA, the CDR3 is TGCGCCAGCAGCTTGGAGGGGGGGAGCTCCTACAATGAGCAGTTCTTC. Its translation is CASSLEGGSSYNEQFF. Complete variable domain (other parts from reference TRBV5-1 and TRBJ2-1): KAGVTQTPRYLIKTRGQQVTLSCSPISGHRSVSWYQQTPGQGLQFLFEYFSETQRNKGNFPGRFSGRQFSNSRSEMNVSTLELGDSALYLCASSLEGGSSYNEQFFGPGTRLTVL.

The CDR3 DNA follows: TGTGCCAGCAGTTTAAGGGGACAGGGTTTACGAGGCTACACCTTC. It codes for CASSLRGQGLRGYTF. The genes are TRBV28 and TRBJ1-2; TRBD1 agrees at 9 bases. Germline assignment: CDR1 MDHEN and CDR2 SYDVKM. The CDR3 runs to 15 residues. Trimming cost V 2 bases and J 8 bases; bases outside gene matches: 9.